The 30 T cell receptor beta chains presented below share a single source sample, sequenced in a study of a mutant IDH1 vaccine in newly diagnosed glioma. Only in-frame clones appear in the TCRdb table, and some are missing; sequencing was by immunoSEQ multiplex PCR. The sample consists of around 39,000 clones, approximately 84% of them appearing once. The time point was: week 23, last vaccination. In the vaccine, a single dose held 300 ug of the mutant IDH1 20-mer peptide, along with topical imiquimod. Antigen specificity for these receptors is unknown. Source: PBMCs, taken from a glioma patient whose treatment included an IDH1 peptide vaccine. These receptors were collected from a woman aged 18-29 years with glioma. Some clones in this sample may be carry-over from other donors' samples.

The chain uses TRBV10-3 and TRBJ1-2; a weak D match, TRBD1 (6 bases). The length of the CDR3 is 14 residues. The germline gives CDR1 ENHRY, CDR2 SYGVKD. Trimming took 10 bases from V and 0 from J, leaving 15 bases between them. The CDR3 sequence is CATTPGTTNYGYTF. Here the CDR3 DNA reads TGTGCCACTACTCCGGGGACAACTAACTATGGCTACACCTTC.

The chain recombines TRBV6-1 with TRBJ1-2; 10 nucleotides match TRBD1. Germline-derived CDR1 and CDR2 are MNHNS and SASEGT. With 1 base clipped from V and 8 bases from J, the junction kept 7 bases outside the gene matches. The CDR3 runs to 15 residues. The CDR3 reads CASSEGVGTGDGYTF. In DNA, the CDR3 is TGTGCCAGCAGTGAAGGGGTGGGGACAGGGGACGGCTACACCTTC.

The V gene is TRBV5-1, the J gene TRBJ1-3; D gene uncertain. The germline gives CDR1 SGHRS, CDR2 YFSETQ. V lost 0 bases and J lost 0, with 7 bases in between. The CDR3 consists of 15 residues. The CDR3 loop is CASSLGTNSGNTIYF. The CDR3 DNA follows: TGCGCCAGCAGCTTGGGGACCAACTCTGGAAACACCATATATTTT.

The rearrangement links TRBV5-6 to TRBJ2-5; 8 bases map to TRBD1. The germline gives CDR1 SGHDT, CDR2 YYEEEE. V was clipped by 4 bases and J by 2 bases; unmatched bases: 7. This CDR3 region has 15 residues. The CDR3 reads CASSPLRGRQETQYF. The CDR3 DNA reads as TGTGCCAGCAGCCCCCTCAGGGGGCGGCAAGAGACCCAGTACTTC.

This clone was found a few times. The rearrangement joins TRBV30 to TRBJ2-7, with D perhaps TRBD2 (6 bases). V lost 4 bases, J lost 3 bases, and 10 bases lay in between. This CDR3 is 12 amino acids long. CDR1 GTSNPN and CDR2 SVGIG come from the germline V gene (reference sequence). For the CDR3, the DNA is TGTGCCTGGACGGGAGCTAGCTACGAGCAGTACTTC. This gives the protein CAWTGASYEQYF.

The V and J genes are TRBV7-6 and TRBJ2-5, with D perhaps matching TRBD2 (6 bases). In germline, CDR1 is SGHVS, CDR2 FNYEAQ. The germline V and J ends were trimmed by 5 bases and 5 bases, with 15 bases remaining between them. The CDR3 spans 14 residues. In DNA form, the CDR3 reads TGTGCCAGCAGCGAAAGGAGGGGTCGGGAGACCCAGTACTTC. Amino acid sequence: CASSERRGRETQYF.

This clone was counted only a few times. V gene TRBV10-1 combines with J gene TRBJ2-2; D possibly corresponds to TRBD2 (5 bases). Looked up from germline, CDR1 is WNHNN and CDR2 is SYGVQD (reference sequence). V dropped 0 bases and J dropped 0 bases, with 8 bases sitting between them. This CDR3 has 16 amino acids. The CDR3 DNA follows: TGCGCCAGCAGTGAGTCTAGCGATTCGAACACCGGGGAGCTGTTTTTT. Translation gives CASSESSDSNTGELFF.

This clone was found a few times. The chain employs TRBV4-2 and TRBJ1-2; D is undetermined. Trimming removed 0 bases from V and 1 base from J, with 9 bases in between. Germline V gene sequence: CDR1 LGHNA, CDR2 YNFKEQ. This CDR3 is built from 15 residues. CDR3 region: CASSQDQTDNYGYTF. DNA for the CDR3: TGTGCCAGCAGCCAAGATCAAACGGATAACTATGGCTACACCTTC.

The chain employs TRBV30 and TRBJ1-4; D is possibly TRBD1 (6 bases). V was clipped by 2 bases and J by 8 bases, with 21 bases between them. In germline, CDR1 is GTSNPN, CDR2 SVGIG (reference sequence). This CDR3 comprises 16 residues. DNA of the CDR3: TGTGCCTGGAGTCACCATTCGACAGGTCGCGAAGAAAAACTGTTTTTT. It codes for CAWSHHSTGREEKLFF. Combining the CDR3 with reference TRBV30 and TRBJ1-4 gives the whole variable domain SQTIHQWPATLVQPVGSPLSLECTVEGTSNPNLYWYRQAAGRGLQLLFYSVGIGQISSEVPQNLSASRPQDRQFILSSKKLLLSDSGFYLCAWSHHSTGREEKLFFGSGTQLSVL.

The chain uses TRBV25-1 and TRBJ2-5, with a possible D match to TRBD1 (6 bases). The germline CDR1 and CDR2 sequences are MGHDK and SYGVNS. The CDR3 is 15 residues long. Trimming removed 5 bases at V and 5 bases at J, with 18 bases between. This CDR3 is CASSSKWGRVETQYF. The CDR3 DNA is TGTGCCAGCAGTTCTAAATGGGGGCGCGTTGAGACCCAGTACTTC.

This clone was detected once. This chain connects TRBV10-2 to TRBJ1-2; D remains unclear. CDR3 length equals 15 residues. With 2 bases removed from V and 0 bases from J, the gap between germline ends came to 10 bases. Germline V gene sequence: CDR1 WSHSY, CDR2 SAAADI. The CDR3 spells CASSETGSANYGYTF. The CDR3, as DNA: TGCGCCAGCAGTGAGACGGGCTCCGCTAACTATGGCTACACCTTC.

This clone was observed once. The V and J genes are TRBV29-1 and TRBJ2-1; possibly TRBD2 for D (6 bases). The CDR3 spans 15 residues. V was cut by 5 bases and J by 1 base, with 15 bases left in between. Germline CDR1 reads SQVTM; CDR2 reads ANQGSEA. The CDR3 bases are TGCAGCGTTCCACGCCCCGGGGGTTCCTACAATGAGCAGTTCTTC. Encoded protein: CSVPRPGGSYNEQFF.

The count of this clone is one. This sequence joins TRBV5-1 and TRBJ2-7, with 7 positions matching TRBD1. This CDR3 has 15 amino acids. With V trimmed by 0 bases and J by 5 bases, 8 bases remained unmatched. Per germline, CDR1 SGHRS and CDR2 YFSETQ. The CDR3 region is CASSLAGRGWDEQYF. For the CDR3, the DNA is TGCGCCAGCAGCTTGGCAGGCAGGGGGTGGGACGAGCAGTACTTC. The entire variable domain, with the rest obtained from reference TRBV5-1 and TRBJ2-7, is as follows: KAGVTQTPRYLIKTRGQQVTLSCSPISGHRSVSWYQQTPGQGLQFLFEYFSETQRNKGNFPGRFSGRQFSNSRSEMNVSTLELGDSALYLCASSLAGRGWDEQYFGPGTRLTVT.

This chain uses TRBV7-2 with TRBJ2-7; D is unclear. V shed 5 bases and J shed 0 bases, with 11 bases lying between them. CDR3 length: 14 amino acids. Per germline, CDR1 SGHTA and CDR2 FQGNSA. As DNA, the CDR3 is TGTGCCAGCAGCCCCGCCCCGAACTCCTACGAGCAGTACTTC. As protein: CASSPAPNSYEQYF.

The rearrangement joins TRBV11-3 to TRBJ2-1, with D possibly being TRBD2 (6 bases). Per germline, CDR1 SGHNT and CDR2 YENEEA. The CDR3 spans 16 residues. The ends were cut back, 3 bases at V and 4 bases at J, with 16 bases in the middle. The CDR3 is CASSFGGAGLYNEQFF. In DNA form, the CDR3 reads TGTGCCAGCAGCTTCGGCGGGGCAGGGTTATACAATGAGCAGTTCTTC.

The chain joins TRBV29-1 to TRBJ2-7; 7 bases line up with TRBD1. Germline CDR1 and CDR2: SQVTM and ANQGSEA. The V segment lost 7 bases and the J segment 4 bases; nucleotides outside the gene matches: 7. This CDR3 has 12 amino acids. This CDR3 reads CSARQGPYEQYF. The CDR3 bases are TGCAGCGCGCGACAGGGACCTTACGAGCAGTACTTC.

This chain joins TRBV6-5 and TRBJ2-3; no definite D call. The CDR3 length is 12 residues. Between the trimmed V and J ends, which lost 6 bases and 6 bases, there was a span of 10 bases. Germline V gives CDR1 MNHEY, CDR2 SVGAGI. The CDR3 reads CASSQTRDTQYF. The CDR3 nucleotides read TGTGCCAGCAGCCAGACCAGGGATACGCAGTATTTT.

The chain links TRBV11-3 to TRBJ1-2; maybe TRBD1 (5 bases). CDR3 length: 14 residues. Germline assignment: CDR1 SGHNT and CDR2 YENEEA. V gave up 5 bases and J gave up 8 bases, with 18 bases separating them. The CDR3 DNA is TGTGCCAGCAGCCTGGGGGGGAGTGGTAACGGCTACACCTTC. Translating gives CASSLGGSGNGYTF. The whole variable domain, filled in from reference TRBV11-3 and TRBJ1-2, reads EAGVVQSPRYKIIEKKQPVAFWCNPISGHNTLYWYLQNLGQGPELLIRYENEEAVDDSQLPKDRFSAERLKGVDSTLKIQPAELGDSAVYLCASSLGGSGNGYTFGSGTRLTVV.

The J gene is TRBJ1-5, the V gene TRBV19; TRBD1 matches 12 bases. The CDR3 sequence is 17 residues long. Germline CDR1 reads LNHDA; CDR2 reads SQIVND (reference sequence). V lost 7 bases, J lost 7 bases, and 14 bases stayed unmatched. The CDR3 loop reads CASIPRAGTGGRQPQHF. The CDR3 DNA reads as TGTGCCAGTATACCCCGGGCCGGGACAGGGGGCCGGCAGCCCCAGCATTTT.

The rearrangement uses TRBV2 and TRBJ1-3; no firm D call. Germline CDR1 SNHLY, CDR2 FYNNEI. The V end lost 2 bases, the J end lost 0 bases, and 11 bases lay between the germline ends. The CDR3 length is 16 residues. The CDR3 loop reads CASSERVVSSGNTIYF. The CDR3 nucleotides read TGTGCCAGCAGTGAAAGGGTGGTGAGCTCTGGAAACACCATATATTTT.

The chain is built from TRBV5-5 and TRBJ1-6; D unclear. Germline V gene data show CDR1 as SGHKS and CDR2 as YYEKEE (reference sequence). V was trimmed by 5 bases and J by 7 bases, leaving 16 bases between them. The CDR3 loop spans 15 amino acids. DNA for the CDR3: TGTGCCAGCAGTAACCAGGACGGCTCAAATTCACCCCTCCACTTT. Translation: CASSNQDGSNSPLHF.

The V gene is TRBV14, the J gene TRBJ2-3, with D maybe TRBD1 (5 bases). Trimming stripped 2 bases from V and 4 bases from J, with 7 bases between. The CDR3 sequence is 13 residues long. Germline assignment: CDR1 SGHDN and CDR2 FVKESK. DNA of the CDR3: TGTGCCAGCAGCCAACTGGGGCCAGATACGCAGTATTTT. Protein sequence: CASSQLGPDTQYF.

This clone was counted between two and nine times. The chain couples TRBV18 to TRBJ1-1; D remains unclear. Per the germline V gene, CDR1 is KGHSH and CDR2 is LQKENI. Trimming removed 2 bases from V and 0 bases from J, with 25 bases in between. This CDR3 region has 20 residues. The CDR3 nucleotides are TGTGCCAGCTCACCAGCACGGGTAGCTCTCGGGGAGGTCATGAACACTGAAGCTTTCTTT. It translates to CASSPARVALGEVMNTEAFF.

Only a few counts were recorded for this clone. V gene TRBV4-2 combines with J gene TRBJ1-5; D gene unclear. The ends were cut back, 1 base at V and 6 bases at J, with 7 bases in the middle. The CDR3 spans 13 residues. From germline, CDR1 is LGHNA and CDR2 YNFKEQ. The chain's CDR3 is CASSQGGSQPQHF. The DNA of the CDR3 is TGTGCCAGCAGCCAAGGCGGGAGTCAGCCCCAGCATTTT.

This rearrangement joins TRBV4-2 to TRBJ2-7, with TRBD2 matching over 7 bases. V gave up 0 bases and J gave up 6 bases; unmatched junction bases: 8. Looked up from germline, CDR1 is LGHNA and CDR2 is YNFKEQ. The length of the CDR3 is 15 residues. The CDR3 DNA reads as TGTGCCAGCAGCCAAGATATCGGGGCGGGGGTCGAGCAGTACTTC. This codes for CASSQDIGAGVEQYF.

The chain couples TRBV7-6 to TRBJ2-5; 12 bases align to TRBD2. The CDR3 extends over 15 amino acids. V trimming: 5 bases; J trimming: 5 bases; junction bases outside the gene matches: 6. Per germline, CDR1 SGHVS and CDR2 FNYEAQ. The chain's CDR3 is CASSMTSGSGETQYF. The CDR3 DNA sequence: TGTGCCAGCAGCATGACTAGCGGGAGCGGGGAGACCCAGTACTTC.

The CDR3 region is CASSELGEQYF. As DNA, the CDR3 is TGTGCCAGCAGTGAATTGGGGGAGCAGTACTTC. The gene calls are TRBV25-1 and TRBJ2-7; D not certain. The CDR3 is 11 amino acids. CDR1 and CDR2 (germline): MGHDK, SYGVNS. Between the trimmed V and J ends, which lost 1 base and 7 bases, there was a span of 5 bases.

The CDR3 DNA reads as TGCGCCAGCAGACCTGTCGGGGGGAACACCGGGGAGCTGTTTTTT. This codes for CASRPVGGNTGELFF. The chain uses TRBV4-1 and TRBJ2-2; TRBD2 is a possible D gene (6 bases). Trimming removed 6 bases at V and 1 base at J, with 12 bases between. The CDR3 extends over 15 amino acids. Germline CDR1 reads MGHRA; CDR2 reads YSYEKL.

V is TRBV5-6 and J is TRBJ2-2; D is unclear. This CDR3 has 14 amino acids. The germline V gene has CDR1 SGHDT and CDR2 YYEEEE. Trimming cost V 0 bases and J 7 bases, with 10 bases left between them. The CDR3 DNA reads TGTGCCAGCAGCTTGGGTTCTGTGCGCGGGGAGCTGTTTTTT. This translates into CASSLGSVRGELFF.

The rearrangement uses TRBV10-3 and TRBJ1-2; the D is unclear. Germline V gives CDR1 ENHRY, CDR2 SYGVKD. This CDR3 comprises 13 residues. V was clipped by 11 bases and J by 3 bases, with 16 bases between them. This CDR3 is CASLGVGYYGYTF. CDR3 coding DNA: TGTGCCTCCCTTGGGGTAGGGTACTATGGCTACACCTTC.